The clone carrying this T cell receptor beta chain was seen once. TCRdb keeps only in-frame clones here, not all; method: immunoSEQ multiplex PCR. The table lists a few hundred thousand clones, approximately 78% of them singletons. The CDR3 has 14 amino acids. Per the germline V gene, CDR1 is LGHDT and CDR2 is YNNKEL (reference sequence). V was clipped by 1 base and J by 7 bases, with 8 bases between them. This record comes from a study of blood T cell repertoires in COVID-19. This clonotype was sampled from a man between 35 and 55 years old who had been exposed to COVID-19. Specimen: PBMCs or T cells enriched from blood (not recorded which). V usage is TRBV3-1 (or the pseudogene TRBV3-2) and J usage is TRBJ1-6; D not resolved. In DNA form, the CDR3 reads TGTGCCAGCAGCCAAGCCGGGTCCAATTCACCCCTCCACTTT. It encodes CASSQAGSNSPLHF.